The clone carrying this T cell receptor beta chain was seen a handful of times. The antigen remains undetermined. This entry comes from a study of T cell responses to AZD1222 COVID-19 vaccine. On the study more broadly: Pooled samples include second doses given at about 4 or 12 weeks. Notes on the study in general: Donors, mostly white British, included more females; clonal diversity was possibly underestimated. Repertoire samples came only from after the peak T cell response.

Clones were sequenced by immunoSEQ multiplex PCR, and TCRdb holds only the in-frame ones, with some missing. Of roughly 100,000 clones listed, around 83% were seen once; the top ten hold 4.5% to 6%. CDR3 length: 17 amino acids. V lost 5 bases, J lost 3 bases, and 12 bases stayed unmatched. Germline V gene data show CDR1 as SGHTA and CDR2 as FQGTGA. V and J are TRBV7-3 and TRBJ2-3, with TRBD1 matching 9 bases. The source was peripheral blood, collected on day 0 of AZD1222 vaccination. The clonotype comes from an adult in good health. Here the CDR3 DNA reads TGTGCCAGCAGCCCAGGTCCCGGGACAGGGTTGACAGATACGCAGTATTTT. Its protein is CASSPGPGTGLTDTQYF.